Here is one TCR beta chain with its context. This CDR3 contains 15 residues. With 5 bases removed from V and 5 bases from J, the gap between germline ends came to 18 bases. Looked up from germline, CDR1 is MNHEY and CDR2 is SMNVEV (reference sequence). The sample comes from a study of T-cell reconstitution after alpha-beta-depleted transplantation in children. It was with unique molecular identifiers that the TCRbeta library was prepared. From the PCR reads, TCRdb called clonotypes with MiXCR, one entry per CDR3 protein. Seen here are 780,000 or so distinct CDR3 sequences, approximately 15% observed once, and the top ten hold about 5%.

The chain recombines TRBV27 with TRBJ1-1; no firm D call. The TCR sequence derives from a male patient younger than 18 who had a stem cell transplant for acute lymphoblastic leukemia, so the T cells may come from the graft donor. The source material was PBMCs, mostly from graft donor cells, sampled 360 days after TCRalphabeta/CD19-depleted stem cell transplant. The DNA of the CDR3 is TGTGCCAGCAGTAACACCTGGACTGCTGTGACTGAAGCTTTCTTT. It codes for CASSNTWTAVTEAFF.